Listed below are T cell receptor beta chains from one sample, sequenced in a study of long-term antiretroviral therapy in people with HIV. Only in-frame clones appear in the TCRdb table, and some are missing; sequencing was by immunoSEQ multiplex PCR. The sample has roughly 34,000 clones, roughly 77% seen once. The source was unsorted PBMCs, collected 1.9 years after starting antiretroviral therapy. The origin of the receptors is a man between 18 and 35 years old with HIV. The CDR3 runs from the conserved cysteine through the conserved F or W. The D gene is left open where the match is weak. Some rows have no size entry. The others give once, few or many, or a class for an expanded clone.

>-|TRBJ1-1|-|TRBV9
CASSAASVNTEAFF
TGTGCCAGCAGCGCAGCCTCAGTGAACACTGAAGCTTTCTTT
>-|TRBJ1-6|-|TRBV7-6
CASSLDMGDSPLHF
TGTGCCAGCAGCTTAGATATGGGGGATTCACCCCTCCACTTT
>TRBD1|TRBJ1-2|-|TRBV6-1
CASSEQGAIVDGYTF
TGTGCCAGCAGTGAACAGGGGGCGATTGTGGATGGCTACACCTTC
>-|TRBJ2-1|once|TRBV5-1
CASSLEGGQWDEQFF
TGCGCCAGCAGCCTTGAGGGGGGGCAGTGGGATGAGCAGTTCTTC
>-|TRBJ1-1|-|TRBV6-6
CASSSQGMNTEAFF
TGTGCCAGCAGTTCACAGGGTATGAACACTGAAGCTTTCTTT
>-|TRBJ1-5|few|TRBV7-9
CASSPLGSAQQPQHF
TGTGCCAGCAGCCCCCTCGGCAGCGCGCAGCAGCCCCAGCATTTT
>TRBD1|TRBJ2-7|once|TRBV5-1
CASSTGTGSVEQYF
TGCGCCAGCAGCACCGGGACAGGGAGCGTCGAGCAGTACTTC
>-|TRBJ2-3|-|TRBV2
CASKIRGGDTQYF
TGTGCCAGCAAAATAAGGGGGGGGGATACGCAGTATTTT
>-|TRBJ2-2|-|TRBV19
CATTTTQGTNTGELFF
TGTGCCACTACTACGACCCAGGGGACAAACACCGGGGAGCTGTTTTTT
>-|TRBJ1-6|-|TRBV10-3
CAISESKVGSSNSPLHF
TGTGCCATCAGTGAGTCGAAGGTTGGCAGCAGCAATTCACCCCTCCACTTT
>TRBD1|TRBJ1-2|-|TRBV5-1
CASSLEVDRVAGGYTF
TGCGCCAGCAGCTTGGAAGTGGACAGGGTAGCAGGCGGCTACACCTTC
>TRBD1|TRBJ1-1|once|TRBV28
CASLRPGTGIAEAFF
TGTGCCAGCCTACGTCCCGGGACAGGGATCGCTGAAGCTTTCTTT
>-|TRBJ1-5|-|TRBV6-1
CASSVRGHSNQPQHF
TGTGCCAGCAGTGTCAGGGGACATAGCAATCAGCCCCAGCATTTT
>-|TRBJ2-7|-|TRBV7-6
CASSLAENYEQYF
TGTGCCAGCAGCTTAGCGGAGAACTACGAGCAGTACTTC
>TRBD1|TRBJ1-2|once|TRBV25-1
CATTGNYGYTF
TGTGCCACGACAGGGAACTATGGCTACACCTTC
>TRBD2|TRBJ2-1|-|TRBV19
CASSMRLAGQNRQQFF
TGTGCCAGTAGTATGAGACTAGCGGGGCAGAACCGACAGCAGTTCTTC
>-|TRBJ1-6|-|TRBV5-5
CASSKLSTRDGGYNSPLHF
TGTGCCAGCAGCAAACTAAGTACGCGGGACGGCGGCTATAATTCACCCCTCCACTTT
>-|TRBJ1-4|-|TRBV30
CAWSALGQINEKLFF
TGTGCCTGGAGTGCCCTAGGACAGATCAATGAAAAACTGTTTTTT
>-|TRBJ2-6|-|TRBV27
CASTQGNGANVLTF
TGTGCCAGCACTCAGGGAAATGGGGCCAACGTCCTGACTTTC
>TRBD1|TRBJ1-3|few|TRBV11-2
CASSFGQGSVGNTIYF
TGTGCCAGCAGCTTCGGACAGGGTTCGGTGGGAAACACCATATATTTT
>-|TRBJ2-2|once|TRBV7-3
CASSSARAGGTGELFF
TGTGCCAGCAGCTCCGCCCGAGCGGGTGGAACCGGGGAGCTGTTTTTT
>TRBD1|TRBJ2-7|-|TRBV6-5
CASIPGQGAGEQYF
TGTGCCAGCATCCCGGGACAGGGGGCAGGCGAGCAGTACTTC
>TRBD2|TRBJ2-3|-|TRBV10-3
CAIRDLTSGYTSNTDTQYF
TGTGCCATCAGAGACCTGACTAGCGGATACACTTCAAACACAGATACGCAGTATTTT
>-|TRBJ2-7|once|TRBV30
CAWSTAYEQYF
TGTGCCTGGAGTACGGCCTACGAGCAGTACTTC
>-|TRBJ2-7|-|TRBV6-4
CASSDGAGSGQYF
TGTGCCAGCAGTGACGGGGCAGGGTCGGGGCAGTACTTC
>-|TRBJ1-5|-|TRBV5-1
CAVRGLESNQPQHF
TGCGCGGTAAGAGGGTTGGAAAGCAATCAGCCCCAGCATTTT
>-|TRBJ1-2|-|TRBV4-2
CASSQTTPEHGYTF
TGTGCCAGCAGCCAAACCACCCCAGAACATGGCTACACCTTC
>-|TRBJ1-2|-|TRBV29-1
CSVYGNSLGYTF
TGCAGCGTTTATGGGAACTCCTTAGGCTACACCTTC
>-|TRBJ1-6|-|TRBV5-6
CASSSGSPLHF
TGTGCCAGCAGCTCGGGCTCACCCCTCCACTTT
>-|TRBJ2-3|-|TRBV7-3
CASSFTPEDTQYF
TGTGCCAGCAGCTTCACGCCCGAAGATACGCAGTATTTT
>-|TRBJ2-5|once|TRBV5-5
CASSLVWDQETQYF
TGTGCCAGCAGCTTGGTCTGGGACCAAGAGACCCAGTACTTC
>-|TRBJ1-4|once|TRBV6-1
CASSAHSGGGFEKLFF
TGTGCCAGCAGTGCCCATTCCGGGGGCGGTTTTGAAAAACTGTTTTTT
>-|TRBJ2-6|-|TRBV5-8
CASSLYRTSGANVLTF
TGTGCCAGCAGCTTGTATAGAACTTCTGGGGCCAACGTCCTGACTTTC
>-|TRBJ2-2|-|TRBV27
CASSRLPGRGADTGELFF
TGTGCCAGCAGCAGACTCCCTGGTAGGGGCGCGGACACCGGGGAGCTGTTTTTT
>TRBD2|TRBJ2-5|-|TRBV6-1
CASRSSGDETQYF
TGTGCCAGCAGGTCTAGCGGGGATGAGACCCAGTACTTC
>-|TRBJ2-3|-|TRBV10-1
CASSEGRFTDTQYF
TGCGCCAGCAGTGAAGGTCGATTCACAGATACGCAGTATTTT
>TRBD1|TRBJ1-5|-|TRBV28
CASSLRVGGQRTNQPQHF
TGTGCCAGCAGTTTAAGGGTAGGGGGACAGCGTACCAATCAGCCCCAGCATTTT
>-|TRBJ1-1|-|TRBV5-5
CASSLGGFGDTEAFF
TGTGCCAGCAGCTTGGGGGGGTTTGGGGACACTGAAGCTTTCTTT
>-|TRBJ1-5|-|TRBV7-9
CASSFPPSRGANQPQHF
TGTGCCAGCAGCTTTCCCCCCTCACGAGGGGCAAATCAGCCCCAGCATTTT
>TRBD2|TRBJ2-2|-|TRBV9
CASSGPTSGVSGELFF
TGTGCCAGCAGCGGACCGACTAGCGGGGTGTCCGGGGAGCTGTTTTTT
>-|TRBJ1-6|few|TRBV9
CASSRAGTDNSPLHF
TGTGCCAGCAGCCGCGCCGGGACTGATAATTCACCCCTCCACTTT
>TRBD1|TRBJ2-4|-|TRBV6-1
CASTPTGVNIQYF
TGTGCCAGCACCCCGACAGGGGTGAACATTCAGTACTTC
>TRBD1|TRBJ1-3|-|TRBV5-6
CASSGRDRGNTIYF
TGTGCCAGCAGCGGGAGGGACAGAGGAAACACCATATATTTT
>TRBD2|TRBJ2-3|-|TRBV29-1
CSVDGTSGGATDTQYF
TGCAGCGTTGACGGGACTAGCGGGGGGGCCACAGATACGCAGTATTTT